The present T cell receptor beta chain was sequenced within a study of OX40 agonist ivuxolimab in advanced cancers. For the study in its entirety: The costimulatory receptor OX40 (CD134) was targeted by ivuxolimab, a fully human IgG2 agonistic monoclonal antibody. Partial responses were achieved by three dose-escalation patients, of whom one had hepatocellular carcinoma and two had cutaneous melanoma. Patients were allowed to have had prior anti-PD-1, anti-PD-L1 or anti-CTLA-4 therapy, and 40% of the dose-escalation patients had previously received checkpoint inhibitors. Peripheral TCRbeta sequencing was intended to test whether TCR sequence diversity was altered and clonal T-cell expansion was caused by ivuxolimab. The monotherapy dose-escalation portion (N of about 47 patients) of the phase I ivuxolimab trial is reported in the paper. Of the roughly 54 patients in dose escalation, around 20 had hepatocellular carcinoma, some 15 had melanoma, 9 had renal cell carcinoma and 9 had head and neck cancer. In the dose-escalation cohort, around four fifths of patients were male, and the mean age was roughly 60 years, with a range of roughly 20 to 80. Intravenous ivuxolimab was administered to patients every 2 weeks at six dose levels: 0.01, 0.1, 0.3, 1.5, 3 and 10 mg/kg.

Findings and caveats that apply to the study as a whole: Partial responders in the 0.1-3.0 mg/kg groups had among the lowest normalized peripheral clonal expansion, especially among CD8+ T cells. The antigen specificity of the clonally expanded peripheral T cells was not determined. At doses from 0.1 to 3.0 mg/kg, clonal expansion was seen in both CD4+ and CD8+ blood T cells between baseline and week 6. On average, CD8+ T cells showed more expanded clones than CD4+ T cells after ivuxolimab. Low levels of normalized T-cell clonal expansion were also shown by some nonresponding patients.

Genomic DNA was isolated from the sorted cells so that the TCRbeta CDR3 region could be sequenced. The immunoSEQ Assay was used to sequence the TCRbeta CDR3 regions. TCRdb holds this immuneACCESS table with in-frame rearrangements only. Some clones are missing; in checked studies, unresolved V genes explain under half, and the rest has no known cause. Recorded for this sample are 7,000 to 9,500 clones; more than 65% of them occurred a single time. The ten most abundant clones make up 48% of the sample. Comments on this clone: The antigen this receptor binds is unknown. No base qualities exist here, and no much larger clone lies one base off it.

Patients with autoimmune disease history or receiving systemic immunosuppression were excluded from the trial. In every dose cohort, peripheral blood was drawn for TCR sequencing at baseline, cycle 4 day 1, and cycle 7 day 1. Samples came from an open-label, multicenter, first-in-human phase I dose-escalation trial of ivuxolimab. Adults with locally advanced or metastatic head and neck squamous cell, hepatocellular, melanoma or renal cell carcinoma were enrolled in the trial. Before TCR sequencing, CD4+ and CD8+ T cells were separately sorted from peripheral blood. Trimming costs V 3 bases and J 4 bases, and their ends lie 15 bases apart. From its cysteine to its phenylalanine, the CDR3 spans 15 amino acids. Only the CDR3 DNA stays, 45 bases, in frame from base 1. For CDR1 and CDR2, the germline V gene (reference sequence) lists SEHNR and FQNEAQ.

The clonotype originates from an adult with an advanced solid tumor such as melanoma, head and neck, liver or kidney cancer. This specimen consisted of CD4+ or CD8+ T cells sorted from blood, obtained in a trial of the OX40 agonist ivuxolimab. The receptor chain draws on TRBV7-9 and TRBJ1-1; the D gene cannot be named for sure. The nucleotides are TGTGCCAGCAGCTTTTTTTCATCGGTCGGCACTGAAGCTTTCTTT. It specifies CASSFFSSVGTEAFF. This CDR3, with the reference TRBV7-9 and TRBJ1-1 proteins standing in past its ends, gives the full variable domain DTGVSQNPRHKITKRGQNVTFRCDPISEHNRLYWYRQTLGQGPEFLTYFQNEAQLEKSRLLSDRFSAERPKGSFSTLEIQRTEQGDSAMYLCASSFFSSVGTEAFFGQGTRLTVV.